Reported below is one TCR beta chain. The record originates from a study of immune evolution from preneoplasia to lung adenocarcinoma. Patient tissue came from resections in Japan or China, 2014–2017. Each case's diagnosis was confirmed by two pathologists on H&E. Germline lookup yields CDR1 KGHSH and CDR2 LQKENI. V lost 0 bases and J lost 4; bases outside the gene matches: 5. The CDR3 consists of 15 residues. Assay used: immunoSEQ multiplex PCR; TCRdb lists only in-frame clones, some missing. The sample has about 10,000 clones, about 84% seen once; the top ten hold around 4.9%. Sequenced sample: FFPE minimally invasive lung adenocarcinoma tissue. The receptor's source is a person between 65 and 80 years old with lung adenocarcinoma. This rearrangement joins TRBV18 to TRBJ2-5; TRBD1 agrees at 7 bases. The CDR3 is CASSPPSAGGETQYF. The DNA of the CDR3 is TGTGCCAGCTCACCACCTTCGGCAGGGGGAGAGACCCAGTACTTC.